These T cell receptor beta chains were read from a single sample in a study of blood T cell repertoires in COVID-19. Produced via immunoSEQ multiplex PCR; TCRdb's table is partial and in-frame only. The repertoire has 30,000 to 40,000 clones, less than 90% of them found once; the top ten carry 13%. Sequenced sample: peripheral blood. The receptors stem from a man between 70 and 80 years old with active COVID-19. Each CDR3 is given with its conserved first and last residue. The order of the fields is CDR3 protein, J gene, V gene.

CDR3 protein: CASSLIGLAAQKFYNEQFF
J gene: TRBJ2-1
V gene: TRBV7-9

CDR3 protein: CATSPPRGETQYF
J gene: TRBJ2-5
V gene: TRBV24-1

CDR3 protein: CASSLESGGEQYF
J gene: TRBJ2-7
V gene: TRBV11-2

CDR3 protein: CASSPRYSNQPQHF
J gene: TRBJ1-5
V gene: TRBV19

CDR3 protein: CASSFGNTGELFF
J gene: TRBJ2-2
V gene: TRBV5-1

CDR3 protein: CASSPAPGGSTGEQFF
J gene: TRBJ2-1
V gene: TRBV3-1/TRBV3-2

CDR3 protein: CASTKGLPGRNEQFF
J gene: TRBJ2-1
V gene: TRBV19

CDR3 protein: CASSLSSSYNEQFF
J gene: TRBJ2-1
V gene: TRBV5-1

CDR3 protein: CATSDPRKNTGELFF
J gene: TRBJ2-2
V gene: TRBV15

CDR3 protein: CASSLEGLDRFAPRGGYTF
J gene: TRBJ1-2
V gene: TRBV27

CDR3 protein: CAWSQGPGQPQHF
J gene: TRBJ1-5
V gene: TRBV30

CDR3 protein: CASSPVDSNYGYTF
J gene: TRBJ1-2
V gene: TRBV27

CDR3 protein: CASSLGANYGYTF
J gene: TRBJ1-2
V gene: TRBV5-1

CDR3 protein: CVAETNTGELFF
J gene: TRBJ2-2
V gene: TRBV19